This T cell receptor (beta chain) derives from a study of molecular identifiers for immune sequencing clone quantification. TCRdb reprocessed the PCR reads with MiXCR, giving one entry per CDR3 protein. The sample includes 37,000 or so distinct CDR3 sequences, approximately 25% of them seen just once. This clonotype was counted many times. The V end was cut by 7 bases, the J end by 6 bases, with 9 bases between. From germline, CDR1 is MNHNY and CDR2 SVGAGI (reference sequence). The CDR3 totals 12 residues. The rearrangement joins TRBV6-6 to TRBJ2-2; D is undetermined. The specimen sequenced was naive CD8+ T cells from blood, with Jurkat cell RNA spiked in. This sample's subset: FACS-sorted CD8+CD4-CCR7+CD45RA+ naive T cells. This clonotype was obtained from a human donor in good health. Some libraries in this study had Jurkat cell RNA spiked in. The CDR3 sequence is CASTYGAGELFF. DNA of the CDR3: TGTGCCAGCACCTATGGAGCCGGGGAGCTGTTTTTT.